The clone carrying this T cell receptor beta chain has just a few counts. The antigen is undetermined. The sample originates from a study of T cells after yellow fever vaccination. Study conclusions and caveats: Peaking faster, on day 5 versus 15, the secondary response was nonetheless weaker.

5'RACE template switching generated TCR cDNA, adding a universal primer site and UMIs. Via MiXCR, TCRdb re-called the 5' RACE reads, giving one row per CDR3 protein. Of under 550,000 distinct CDR3 sequences in the sample, just over 20% were seen once. This CDR3 is 13 amino acids long. With 2 bases removed from V and 4 bases from J, the gap between germline ends came to 8 bases. The clonotype comes from a man aged 18 to 29 who received the YFV17D yellow fever vaccine. The material sequenced was PBMCs, taken 20 to 25 days after the first yellow fever vaccination. The chain has TRBV12-3 or TRBV12-4 and TRBJ1-1; no firm D call. In DNA, the CDR3 is TGTGCCAGCAGTTTAATAGTCGTCACTGAAGCTTTCTTT. Its protein product is CASSLIVVTEAFF.